One and the same sample provided the 3 T cell receptor beta chains below, sequenced in a study of blood T cell repertoires in COVID-19. Some clones are missing from TCRdb's copy, which holds only in-frame ones; the method was immunoSEQ multiplex PCR. The profile shows hundreds of thousands of clones, roughly nine tenths of them singletons. The sequencing sample was made of PBMCs or T cells enriched from blood (not recorded which). The receptors here all came from a man younger than 30 who had recovered from COVID-19.

The rearrangement joins TRBV5-1 to TRBJ1-2, with 11 positions matching TRBD1. Losses at the gene ends were 4 bases for V and 6 bases for J; bases not matched to a gene: 5. CDR3 length: 14 amino acids. Germline loops: CDR1 SGHRS, CDR2 YFSETQ. CDR3 amino acids: CASSLRTGGDGYTF. The CDR3 DNA reads TGCGCCAGCAGCCTTAGGACAGGGGGCGATGGCTACACCTTC.

The chain links TRBV5-4 to TRBJ2-2, with D possibly TRBD1 on 6 matching bases. Trimming removed 1 base from V and 4 bases from J, with 14 bases in between. Germline CDR1 SGHNT, CDR2 YYREEE (reference sequence). The CDR3 runs 16 residues. CDR3 sequence reads: CASSLSSGRGTGELFF. The CDR3 DNA follows: TGTGCCAGCAGCTTGTCTTCGGGCAGGGGCACCGGGGAGCTGTTTTTT.

The chain has TRBV5-6 and TRBJ1-2, with D tentatively TRBD1 (5 bases). V gave up 5 bases and J gave up 2 bases, with 19 bases separating them. The germline gives CDR1 SGHDT, CDR2 YYEEEE. The CDR3 is 16 amino acids. CDR3 protein: CASRSRDLRGNYGYTF. CDR3 coding DNA: TGTGCCAGCAGGTCGCGGGATTTGCGGGGGAACTATGGCTACACCTTC.